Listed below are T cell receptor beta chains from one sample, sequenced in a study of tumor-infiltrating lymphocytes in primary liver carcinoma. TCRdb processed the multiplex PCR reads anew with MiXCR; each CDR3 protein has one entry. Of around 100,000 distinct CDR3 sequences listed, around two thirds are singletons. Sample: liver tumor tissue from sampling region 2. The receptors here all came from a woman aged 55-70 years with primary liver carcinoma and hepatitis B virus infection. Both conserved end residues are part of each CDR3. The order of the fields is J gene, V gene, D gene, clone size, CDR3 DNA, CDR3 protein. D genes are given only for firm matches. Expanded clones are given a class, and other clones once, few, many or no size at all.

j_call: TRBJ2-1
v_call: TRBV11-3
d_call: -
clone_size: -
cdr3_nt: TGTGGCGGCAGCTTGTCAGCGGCTGCCCGGGGTGAGCAGTTCTTC
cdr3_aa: CGGSLSAAARGEQFF

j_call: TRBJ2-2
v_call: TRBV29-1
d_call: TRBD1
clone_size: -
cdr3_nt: TGCAGCGTTATTCCGGGACAGCCGAACATCGGGGAGCCGTTTTTT
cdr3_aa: CSVIPGQPNIGEPFF

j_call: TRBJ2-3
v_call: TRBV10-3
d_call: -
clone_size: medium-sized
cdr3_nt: TGTGCCATCAGTGAGTCGACTTGGCGGAGCACAGATACGCAGTATTTT
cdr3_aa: CAISESTWRSTDTQYF

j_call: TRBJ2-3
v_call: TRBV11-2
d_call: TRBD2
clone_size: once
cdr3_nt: TGTGCCAGCAGCCTAGGGACAAGCGGGAGCACAGATATGCAGTATTTT
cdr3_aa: CASSLGTSGSTDMQYF

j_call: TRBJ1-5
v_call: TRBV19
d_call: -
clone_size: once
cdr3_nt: TGTGCCAGTAATCGTCTCGGGAAGGGAGATCAGCCCCAGCATTTT
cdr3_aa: CASNRLGKGDQPQHF

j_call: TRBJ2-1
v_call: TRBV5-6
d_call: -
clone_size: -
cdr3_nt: TGTGCCAGCAGCTTGAGTCACTCCTACAACGAGCAGCTCTTC
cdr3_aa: CASSLSHSYNEQLF

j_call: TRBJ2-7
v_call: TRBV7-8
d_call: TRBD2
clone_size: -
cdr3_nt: TGTGCCAGCAGATTAGCGGGGGGCGCGGACGAGCAGTACTTT
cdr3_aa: CASRLAGGADEQYF

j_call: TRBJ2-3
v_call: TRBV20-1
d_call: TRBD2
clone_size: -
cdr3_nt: TGCAGTGTTTCGGGACTAGCGGGAGAAGCGGGCGCAGATACGCAGTATTTT
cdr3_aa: CSVSGLAGEAGADTQYF

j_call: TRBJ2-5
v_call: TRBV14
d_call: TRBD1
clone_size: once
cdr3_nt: TGTGTCAGCAGCCAATATGGGACAGGGACGCAGACCCAGTACTTC
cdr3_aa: CVSSQYGTGTQTQYF

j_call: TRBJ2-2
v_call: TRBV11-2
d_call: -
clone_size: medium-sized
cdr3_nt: TGTGCCAGCAGCTTATGGCCTAGCGTAGCCGGGGAGCTGTTTTTT
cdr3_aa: CASSLWPSVAGELFF

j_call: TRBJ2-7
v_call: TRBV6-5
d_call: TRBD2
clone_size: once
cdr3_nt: TGTGCCAACAGCCGGACTAGCGGGAGCGACCTGGACTACGAGCAGTACTTC
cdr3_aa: CANSRTSGSDLDYEQYF

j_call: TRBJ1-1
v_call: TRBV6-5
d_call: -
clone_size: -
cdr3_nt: TGTGTCAGCAGTTACTCGGCAGGCACTGAAGCTTTCTTT
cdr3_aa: CVSSYSAGTEAFF

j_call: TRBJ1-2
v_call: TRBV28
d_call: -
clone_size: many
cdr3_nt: TGTGCCAGCAGTTTTCGGACAGATTCACCGAACTATGGCTACACCTTC
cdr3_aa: CASSFRTDSPNYGYTF

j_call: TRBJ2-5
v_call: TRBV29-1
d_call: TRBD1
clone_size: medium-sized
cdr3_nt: TGCAGCGTTGAAGGCCCAACAGGGGACCAAGAGACCCAGTACTTC
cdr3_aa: CSVEGPTGDQETQYF

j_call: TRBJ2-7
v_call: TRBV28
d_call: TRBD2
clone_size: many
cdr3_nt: TGTGCCAGCCGAGGACTAGCGGAAATCTACGAGCAGTACTTC
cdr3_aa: CASRGLAEIYEQYF

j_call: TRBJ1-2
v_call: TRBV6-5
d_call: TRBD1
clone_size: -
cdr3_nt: TGTGCCAGCAGTTACTCACCAGGGGGTATCTGTGGCTACACCTTC
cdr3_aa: CASSYSPGGICGYTF

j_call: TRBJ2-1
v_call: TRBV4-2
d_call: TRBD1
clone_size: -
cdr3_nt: TGTGCCAGCAGCCCCCCCTCGTTGGGTAAAGGGGGCCACAGGGATGGGCAGTTCTTC
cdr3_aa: CASSPPSLGKGGHRDGQFF

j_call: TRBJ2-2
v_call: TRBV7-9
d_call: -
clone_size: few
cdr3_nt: TGTGCCAGCAGCCTTGGGGTGACGAACACCGGGGAGCTGTTTTTT
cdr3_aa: CASSLGVTNTGELFF